The 14 T cell receptor beta chains presented below share a single source sample, sequenced in a study of patients and donors after allogeneic stem cell transplantation. TCRdb used MiXCR to reprocess the RT-PCR reads, holding one entry per CDR3 protein. The sample consists of tens of thousands of distinct CDR3 sequences, 26% of them appearing once. Specimen: blood, either unsorted or a sorted T cell fraction (not recorded which). The receptors originated from a human donor who was either an allogeneic HSCT recipient or a stem cell or donor lymphocyte infusion donor (not recorded which). It is not recorded whose cells these are; they may come from a transplant donor.

This clonotype was recorded a few times. This chain links TRBV20-1 with TRBJ1-1, with a weak D call TRBD1 (5 bases). Trimming took off 4 bases at V and 7 bases at J, with 16 bases between the two ends. This CDR3 is built from 13 residues. Germline loops: CDR1 DFQATT, CDR2 SNEGSKA (reference sequence). The CDR3 is CSATEDSPFEAFF. The CDR3 coding sequence is TGCAGTGCTACCGAAGACAGTCCCTTTGAAGCTTTCTTT.

A few counts support this clonotype. This chain uses TRBV20-1 with TRBJ1-1, with a tentative D call TRBD1 (6 bases). The germline V gene has CDR1 DFQATT and CDR2 SNEGSKA (reference sequence). Trimming pared 6 bases from V and 7 bases from J, leaving 12 bases between. This CDR3 has 11 residues. The CDR3 DNA is TGCAGTGCGAGGGGGGGGAATGAAGCTTTCTTT. It specifies CSARGGNEAFF.

This clonotype was counted once. The chain employs TRBV9 and TRBJ2-5, with D possibly matching TRBD2 (6 bases). This CDR3 has 15 residues. Germline V gene sequence: CDR1 SGDLS, CDR2 YYNGEE. The V end lost 3 bases, the J end lost 5 bases, and 17 bases lay between the germline ends. The CDR3 region is CASSGLGTPTETQYF. The CDR3 DNA reads TGTGCCAGCAGCGGACTCGGGACTCCGACGGAGACCCAGTACTTC.

This clonotype was found a few times. In DNA form, the CDR3 reads TGTGCCAGCAGTGACGGTACAAGACTCGAAGCTTTCTTT. It yields the protein CASSDGTRLEAFF. The gene calls are TRBV6-6 and TRBJ1-1; D not resolved. Trimming removed 5 bases at V and 8 bases at J, with 15 bases between. The CDR3 has 13 amino acids. Germline V gene data show CDR1 as MNHNY and CDR2 as SVGAGI (reference sequence).

This chain links TRBV10-3 with TRBJ2-7; 8 bases fit TRBD1. The CDR3 runs to 15 residues. CDR1 and CDR2 from the germline V gene are ENHRY and SYGVKD. J lost 1 base, V lost 5 bases, and 7 bases had no gene match. The CDR3, as DNA: TGTGCCATCAGTAGGGGACAGGAGAGTTCCTACGAGCAGTACTTC. Amino acids: CAISRGQESSYEQYF.

V is TRBV12-3 or TRBV12-4 and J is TRBJ1-2, with D perhaps matching TRBD1 (5 bases). Trimming took 2 bases from V and 6 from J, leaving 19 bases between them. CDR3 length equals 16 residues. The CDR3 DNA sequence: TGTGCCAGCAGTTTAACGAGAAGGGCAGGGAAGGATGGCTACACCTTC. As protein: CASSLTRRAGKDGYTF.

The chain links TRBV4-3 to TRBJ1-1; 7 bases align to TRBD1. Germline CDR1 LGHNA, CDR2 YSLEER. This CDR3 region has 14 residues. The ends lost 4 bases at V and 5 bases at J; junction bases unmatched: 7. DNA for the CDR3: TGCGCCAGCAGCCCCTGGACAGGCGGAACTGAAGCTTTCTTT. As protein: CASSPWTGGTEAFF.

The chain is built from TRBV10-3 and TRBJ2-5; D is ambiguous. The V end was cut by 3 bases, the J end by 1 base, with 21 bases between. The germline V gene has CDR1 ENHRY and CDR2 SYGVKD. The length of the CDR3 is 18 residues. Written as DNA, the CDR3 is TGTGCCATCAGTGACACCTCTCCTTGGGCATCGTCCCAAGAGACCCAGTACTTC. Translation gives CAISDTSPWASSQETQYF.

The chain combines TRBV12-3 or TRBV12-4 with TRBJ1-1; D remains ambiguous. The CDR3 has 16 amino acids. V lost 6 bases and J 1 base, leaving 18 bases between the germline ends. The CDR3 here is CASRGTPRGENTEAFF. The CDR3, as DNA: TGTGCCAGCAGGGGAACCCCAAGAGGAGAGAACACTGAAGCTTTCTTT.

In this sample, this clonotype turned up once. The gene calls are TRBV6-6 and TRBJ2-1, with D uncertain. V shed 7 bases and J shed 9 bases, with 10 bases lying between them. The CDR3 contains 11 residues. The germline V gene has CDR1 MNHNY and CDR2 SVGAGI (reference sequence). This chain's CDR3 is CASKGFSEQFF. For the CDR3, the DNA is TGTGCCAGCAAGGGATTCAGTGAGCAGTTCTTC.

This clonotype was seen more than once but under ten times. The CDR3 region has the DNA TGTGCCAGCAGGGTGGGCGGCAGCTCGCACGAGCAGTACTTC. It specifies CASRVGGSSHEQYF. J is TRBJ2-7 and V is TRBV12-3 or TRBV12-4; no firm D call. This CDR3 has 14 amino acids. V shed 6 bases and J shed 5 bases, with 17 bases lying between them.

This chain uses TRBV6-5 with TRBJ2-7; 10 bases fit TRBD1. The CDR3 runs 14 residues. V lost 6 bases, J lost 5 bases, and 7 bases stayed unmatched. Looked up from germline, CDR1 is MNHEY and CDR2 is SVGAGI. CDR3 DNA: TGTGCCAGCAGCCTACTGACAGGGGGCCACGAGCAGTACTTC. Encoded protein: CASSLLTGGHEQYF.

This clonotype was recorded a few times. The chain combines TRBV29-1 with TRBJ2-1; possibly TRBD1 or TRBD2 for D (6 bases each). V shed 6 bases and J shed 3 bases, with 18 bases lying between them. Germline V gene data show CDR1 as SQVTM and CDR2 as ANQGSEA. The CDR3 totals 15 residues. The DNA for the CDR3 is TGCAGCGTGGAAACAGGGACTCTCTTCTACAATGAGCAGTTCTTC. Translated, it gives CSVETGTLFYNEQFF.

This clonotype turned up a few times. The rearrangement joins TRBV25-1 to TRBJ1-6; D ambiguous. Looked up from germline, CDR1 is MGHDK and CDR2 is SYGVNS. V was trimmed by 6 bases and J by 11 bases, leaving 11 bases between them. CDR3 length equals 12 residues. CDR3 protein: CASSSMTAPLHF. As DNA, the CDR3 is TGTGCCAGCAGCTCAATGACGGCACCCCTCCACTTT.